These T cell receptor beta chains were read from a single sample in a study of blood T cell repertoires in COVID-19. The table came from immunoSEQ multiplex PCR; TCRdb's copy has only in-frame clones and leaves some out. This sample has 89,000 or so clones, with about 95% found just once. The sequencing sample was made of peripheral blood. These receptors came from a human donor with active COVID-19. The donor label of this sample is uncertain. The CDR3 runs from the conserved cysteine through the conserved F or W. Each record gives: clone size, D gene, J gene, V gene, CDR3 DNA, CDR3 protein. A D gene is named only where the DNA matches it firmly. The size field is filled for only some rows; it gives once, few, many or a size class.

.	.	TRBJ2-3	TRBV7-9	TGTGCCAGCAGCTTAGGTGGGGGAGGTAGCACAGATACGCAGTATTTT	CASSLGGGGSTDTQYF
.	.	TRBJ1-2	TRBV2	TGTGCCAGCAGGGGGGGAGGTTCGTCCTATGGCTACACCTTC	CASRGGGSSYGYTF
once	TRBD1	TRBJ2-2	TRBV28	TGTGCCAGCAGTTTAGGACAGGGCCTAACCGGGGAGCTGTTTTTT	CASSLGQGLTGELFF
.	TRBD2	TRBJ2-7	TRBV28	TGTGCCAGCAGCCACCAAAGCGGGAGGTCTGCCTACGAGCAGTACTTC	CASSHQSGRSAYEQYF
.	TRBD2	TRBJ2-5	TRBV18	TGTGCCAGCTCACCGACCGGGGAGGGCGCACGGGAGACCCAGTACTTC	CASSPTGEGARETQYF
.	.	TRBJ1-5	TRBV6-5	TGTGCCAGCAGTACCGCCGGCGGGGGCGATCAGCCCCAGCATTTT	CASSTAGGGDQPQHF
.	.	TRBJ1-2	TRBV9	TGTGCCAGCAGCTCTAGCTACGGAATTAACTATGGCTACACCTTC	CASSSSYGINYGYTF
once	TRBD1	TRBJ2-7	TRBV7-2	TGTGCCAGCAGCTCTAGGACAGGGGGCTCCTACGAGCAGTACTTC	CASSSRTGGSYEQYF
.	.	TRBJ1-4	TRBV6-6	TGTGCCAGCAGTTACTCGATGGGACATCGTAATGAAAAACTGTTTTTT	CASSYSMGHRNEKLFF
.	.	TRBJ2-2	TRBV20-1	TGCAGTGCTAGTAGAGACAGCTTAACCGGGGAGCTGTTTTTT	CSASRDSLTGELFF
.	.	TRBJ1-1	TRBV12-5	TGTGCTAGTGGTTTGGCCCAGGGGTACGGGACCACTGAAGCTTTCTTT	CASGLAQGYGTTEAFF
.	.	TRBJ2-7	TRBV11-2	TGTGCCAGCAGCCGCCGGGTGGACACTAACTTCGACGAGCAGTACTTC	CASSRRVDTNFDEQYF
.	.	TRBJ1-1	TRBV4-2	TGTGCCAGCAGCCAAGATTCCGTGCGGCAGAACACTGAAGCTTTCTTT	CASSQDSVRQNTEAFF
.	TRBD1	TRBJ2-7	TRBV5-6	TGTGCCAGCAGCGATGGGACAGGGTCTTTTTACGAGCAGTACTTC	CASSDGTGSFYEQYF
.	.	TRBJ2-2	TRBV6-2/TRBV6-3	TGTGCCAGCAGTCGGACCTTTGGAGGGAACACCGGGGAGCTGTTTTTT	CASSRTFGGNTGELFF
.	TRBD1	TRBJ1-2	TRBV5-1	TGCGCCAGCAGCTTGGCCCCGCAGGGGGCGCGAGGCTACACCTTC	CASSLAPQGARGYTF
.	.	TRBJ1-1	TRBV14	TGTGCCAGCAGCCAAGTGAACAGCTTTGAAGCTTTCTTT	CASSQVNSFEAFF
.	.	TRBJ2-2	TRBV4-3	TGCGCCAGCAGCCAAGCTTTTCGGGAGAACACCGGGGAGCTGTTTTTT	CASSQAFRENTGELFF
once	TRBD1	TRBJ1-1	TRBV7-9	TGTGCCAGCAGCTTAGAGGGGGCCCAGTACACTGAAGCTTTCTTT	CASSLEGAQYTEAFF
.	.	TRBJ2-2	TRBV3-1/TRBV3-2	TGTGCCAGCAGCCCTAGTCCTTCGGGCACCGGGGAGCTGTTTTTT	CASSPSPSGTGELFF
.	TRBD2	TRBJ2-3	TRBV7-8	TGTGCCAGCAAACCCCCGGGGGGGGTGGGGGATACGCAGTATTTT	CASKPPGGVGDTQYF
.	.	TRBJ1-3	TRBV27	TGTGCCAGCAGTTTAGACCCAGAGGTATACACCATATATTTT	CASSLDPEVYTIYF
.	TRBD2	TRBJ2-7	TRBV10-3	TGTGCCATCAGTGAGTCAACTAGCGGGAGTCGCGAGCAGTACTTC	CAISESTSGSREQYF
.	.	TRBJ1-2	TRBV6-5	TGTGCCAGCAGTTCCCGGACAGTGAACTATGGCTACACCTTC	CASSSRTVNYGYTF
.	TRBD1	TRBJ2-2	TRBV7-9	TGTGCCAGCAGCCGACAGGGGGTCACCGGGGAGCTGTTTTTT	CASSRQGVTGELFF
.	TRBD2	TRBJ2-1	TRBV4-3	TGCGCCAGCAGCCAAGACATAGCGGGATTACCGGGCAATGAGCAGTTCTTC	CASSQDIAGLPGNEQFF